A selection of T cell receptor beta chains follows, all from one sample in a study of blood T cell repertoires in COVID-19. Profiling relied on immunoSEQ multiplex PCR, and the TCRdb table lists in-frame clones only, not all of them. The table shows some 19,000 clones, with roughly 87% occurring only once. What was sequenced was peripheral blood. Source of these receptors: a man in his sixties with active COVID-19. CDR3s include the opening cysteine and the closing phenylalanine or tryptophan. The order of the fields is V gene, clone size, J gene, D gene, CDR3 protein, CDR3 DNA. D genes are given only for firm matches. Where a row states a size, it is once, few, many or the class of an expanded clone; other rows omit it.

v_gene: TRBV19
abundance: NA
j_gene: TRBJ2-7
d_gene: NA
CDR3aa: CASSIGGLTYEQYF
CDR3nt: TGTGCCAGTAGTATAGGAGGACTGACCTACGAGCAGTACTTC

v_gene: TRBV7-8
abundance: NA
j_gene: TRBJ2-4
d_gene: TRBD2
CDR3aa: CASSLGLAGADIQYF
CDR3nt: TGTGCCAGCAGCTTAGGACTAGCGGGTGCGGACATTCAGTACTTC

v_gene: TRBV5-6
abundance: NA
j_gene: TRBJ2-5
d_gene: TRBD1
CDR3aa: CASSLQGAPETQYF
CDR3nt: TGTGCCAGCAGCTTGCAGGGGGCCCCGGAGACCCAGTACTTC

v_gene: TRBV2
abundance: NA
j_gene: TRBJ2-3
d_gene: NA
CDR3aa: CASSEETGLVNTQYF
CDR3nt: TGTGCCAGCAGTGAAGAGACAGGCTTGGTTAATACGCAGTATTTT

v_gene: TRBV5-1
abundance: few
j_gene: TRBJ2-7
d_gene: TRBD2
CDR3aa: CASSLGASGFEQYF
CDR3nt: TGCGCCAGCAGCTTGGGCGCTAGCGGGTTCGAGCAGTACTTC

v_gene: TRBV2
abundance: NA
j_gene: TRBJ1-4
d_gene: TRBD1
CDR3aa: CASTLNRGTNEKLFF
CDR3nt: TGTGCCAGCACCCTTAACAGGGGTACTAATGAAAAACTGTTTTTT

v_gene: TRBV4-1
abundance: NA
j_gene: TRBJ2-7
d_gene: TRBD1
CDR3aa: CASSQEARTGPRWEQYF
CDR3nt: TGCGCCAGCAGCCAAGAGGCCCGGACAGGGCCGAGATGGGAGCAGTACTTC

v_gene: TRBV3-1/TRBV3-2
abundance: NA
j_gene: TRBJ2-5
d_gene: TRBD2
CDR3aa: CASSQPRTSGGAVGETQYF
CDR3nt: TGTGCCAGCAGCCAACCCCGGACTAGCGGGGGGGCGGTTGGGGAGACCCAGTACTTC

v_gene: TRBV7-9
abundance: few
j_gene: TRBJ2-7
d_gene: NA
CDR3aa: CASSLGSRGGDYEQYF
CDR3nt: TGTGCCAGCAGCTTAGGTTCGAGGGGGGGTGACTACGAGCAGTACTTC

v_gene: TRBV27
abundance: NA
j_gene: TRBJ2-3
d_gene: TRBD2
CDR3aa: CASSLIPGLAGGNNTDTQYF
CDR3nt: TGTGCCAGCAGTCTCATACCGGGACTAGCGGGAGGGAATAACACAGATACGCAGTATTTT

v_gene: TRBV4-3
abundance: NA
j_gene: TRBJ2-1
d_gene: TRBD2
CDR3aa: CASSQDHAGGREQFF
CDR3nt: TGCGCCAGCAGCCAAGATCATGCGGGGGGCCGTGAGCAGTTCTTC

v_gene: TRBV19
abundance: NA
j_gene: TRBJ1-5
d_gene: NA
CDR3aa: CASSRTDNQPQHF
CDR3nt: TGTGCCAGTAGTCGTACAGACAATCAGCCCCAGCATTTT

v_gene: TRBV7-3
abundance: NA
j_gene: TRBJ2-3
d_gene: TRBD1
CDR3aa: CASSPGDRVSADTQYF
CDR3nt: TGTGCCAGCAGTCCCGGGGACAGGGTATCTGCAGATACGCAGTATTTT

v_gene: TRBV10-3
abundance: NA
j_gene: TRBJ1-5
d_gene: NA
CDR3aa: CAIKAGTQSNQPQHF
CDR3nt: TGTGCCATAAAAGCCGGGACACAGAGCAATCAGCCCCAGCATTTT

v_gene: TRBV20-1
abundance: NA
j_gene: TRBJ2-1
d_gene: TRBD2
CDR3aa: CSASASGGDSSYNEQFF
CDR3nt: TGCAGTGCTAGTGCTAGCGGGGGGGATTCCTCCTACAATGAGCAGTTCTTC

v_gene: TRBV20-1
abundance: NA
j_gene: TRBJ2-1
d_gene: NA
CDR3aa: CSAINLDEQFF
CDR3nt: TGCAGTGCTATTAACTTAGATGAGCAGTTCTTC

v_gene: TRBV7-8
abundance: once
j_gene: TRBJ2-2
d_gene: NA
CDR3aa: CASSFRGGGSNTGELFF
CDR3nt: TGTGCCAGCAGCTTTCGCGGTGGGGGGTCGAACACCGGGGAGCTGTTTTTT

v_gene: TRBV19
abundance: NA
j_gene: TRBJ1-2
d_gene: TRBD1
CDR3aa: CASSISRGGTGALIRGYTF
CDR3nt: TGTGCCAGTAGTATCTCGAGAGGGGGGACAGGGGCTTTAATACGAGGCTACACCTTC

v_gene: TRBV28
abundance: few
j_gene: TRBJ1-5
d_gene: NA
CDR3aa: CASGVEVMPQHF
CDR3nt: TGTGCCAGTGGCGTCGAGGTGATGCCCCAGCATTTT

v_gene: TRBV11-2
abundance: NA
j_gene: TRBJ2-7
d_gene: NA
CDR3aa: CASTPRSDSRSYEQYF
CDR3nt: TGTGCCAGCACCCCCCGATCGGACTCCAGATCCTACGAGCAGTACTTC

v_gene: TRBV15
abundance: NA
j_gene: TRBJ1-3
d_gene: NA
CDR3aa: CATSRELTSHIYF
CDR3nt: TGTGCCACCAGCAGAGAGTTGACATCTCACATATATTTT

v_gene: TRBV5-1
abundance: NA
j_gene: TRBJ1-1
d_gene: TRBD1
CDR3aa: CASSLRTGEGTEAFF
CDR3nt: TGCGCCAGCAGTTTGCGGACAGGGGAGGGCACTGAAGCTTTCTTT

v_gene: TRBV7-6
abundance: NA
j_gene: TRBJ2-3
d_gene: TRBD2
CDR3aa: CASSFQAGGGTDTQYF
CDR3nt: TGTGCCAGCAGCTTTCAAGCGGGAGGTGGCACAGATACGCAGTATTTT

v_gene: TRBV13
abundance: NA
j_gene: TRBJ2-2
d_gene: NA
CDR3aa: CASSEGGWYTGELFF
CDR3nt: TGTGCCAGCAGCGAAGGAGGGTGGTACACCGGGGAGCTGTTTTTT

v_gene: TRBV15
abundance: NA
j_gene: TRBJ2-2
d_gene: NA
CDR3aa: CATSKIQALYTGELFF
CDR3nt: TGTGCCACCAGCAAAATCCAGGCCCTTTACACCGGGGAGCTGTTTTTT

v_gene: TRBV5-4
abundance: NA
j_gene: TRBJ2-1
d_gene: TRBD2
CDR3aa: CASSLMPGLANEQFF
CDR3nt: TGTGCCAGCAGCTTGATGCCTGGACTAGCAAATGAGCAGTTCTTC

v_gene: TRBV2
abundance: NA
j_gene: TRBJ1-2
d_gene: NA
CDR3aa: CASSADRFYGYTF
CDR3nt: TGTGCCAGCAGCGCCGACAGGTTCTATGGCTACACCTTC

v_gene: TRBV30
abundance: NA
j_gene: TRBJ1-2
d_gene: NA
CDR3aa: CAWSVQTNYGYTF
CDR3nt: TGTGCCTGGAGTGTACAAACGAACTATGGCTACACCTTC

v_gene: TRBV5-1
abundance: NA
j_gene: TRBJ2-6
d_gene: NA
CDR3aa: CASSLGGRSGANVLTF
CDR3nt: TGCGCCAGCAGCTTGGGTGGGCGCTCTGGGGCCAACGTCCTGACTTTC

v_gene: TRBV18
abundance: NA
j_gene: TRBJ2-1
d_gene: NA
CDR3aa: CASSPGGYTYNEQFF
CDR3nt: TGTGCCAGCTCACCCGGCGGCTATACCTACAATGAGCAGTTCTTC

v_gene: TRBV29-1
abundance: NA
j_gene: TRBJ2-7
d_gene: NA
CDR3aa: CSVSRQYEQYF
CDR3nt: TGCAGCGTTAGTAGACAGTACGAGCAGTACTTC

v_gene: TRBV28
abundance: NA
j_gene: TRBJ1-1
d_gene: TRBD1
CDR3aa: CASSPQTGTNTEAFF
CDR3nt: TGTGCCAGCAGTCCACAGACAGGGACGAACACTGAAGCTTTCTTT

v_gene: TRBV30
abundance: NA
j_gene: TRBJ1-4
d_gene: NA
CDR3aa: CAWRPQANEKLFF
CDR3nt: TGTGCCTGGAGGCCACAGGCTAATGAAAAACTGTTTTTT

v_gene: TRBV5-4
abundance: few
j_gene: TRBJ2-3
d_gene: TRBD2
CDR3aa: CASSSGTSGYTDTQYF
CDR3nt: TGTGCCAGCAGTTCCGGGACTAGCGGATACACAGATACGCAGTATTTT

v_gene: TRBV19
abundance: NA
j_gene: TRBJ1-5
d_gene: TRBD1
CDR3aa: CASSHGTESNQPQHF
CDR3nt: TGTGCCAGTTCCCACGGGACAGAAAGCAATCAGCCCCAGCATTTT

v_gene: TRBV18
abundance: NA
j_gene: TRBJ2-5
d_gene: NA
CDR3aa: CASSPDRLSPGETQYF
CDR3nt: TGTGCCAGCTCACCGGACCGGCTATCCCCAGGGGAGACCCAGTACTTC

v_gene: TRBV29-1
abundance: NA
j_gene: TRBJ2-7
d_gene: TRBD1
CDR3aa: CSIDGQGSNEQYF
CDR3nt: TGCAGCATAGATGGACAGGGGTCGAACGAGCAGTACTTC

v_gene: TRBV19
abundance: NA
j_gene: TRBJ2-6
d_gene: NA
CDR3aa: CASSMSSSGANVLTF
CDR3nt: TGTGCCAGTAGTATGTCGTCCTCTGGGGCCAACGTCCTGACTTTC

v_gene: TRBV11-3
abundance: NA
j_gene: TRBJ1-1
d_gene: NA
CDR3aa: CASSPSGRAAEAFF
CDR3nt: TGTGCCAGCAGCCCTAGCGGGCGCGCGGCTGAAGCTTTCTTT

v_gene: TRBV4-1
abundance: NA
j_gene: TRBJ2-3
d_gene: NA
CDR3aa: CASSQDQGTRGDTQYF
CDR3nt: TGCGCCAGCAGCCAAGATCAGGGGACGAGGGGAGATACGCAGTATTTT

v_gene: TRBV7-3
abundance: NA
j_gene: TRBJ2-2
d_gene: TRBD2
CDR3aa: CATASGRRTGELFF
CDR3nt: TGTGCCACCGCTAGCGGGAGACGAACCGGGGAGCTGTTTTTT

v_gene: TRBV5-5
abundance: NA
j_gene: TRBJ2-7
d_gene: NA
CDR3aa: CASSGLGGHYEQYF
CDR3nt: TGTGCCAGCAGCGGGTTAGGAGGTCACTACGAGCAGTACTTC

v_gene: TRBV9
abundance: NA
j_gene: TRBJ1-2
d_gene: NA
CDR3aa: CASNRTYYGYTF
CDR3nt: TGTGCCAGCAACCGGACTTACTATGGCTACACCTTC

v_gene: TRBV28
abundance: few
j_gene: TRBJ2-3
d_gene: TRBD2
CDR3aa: CATKGGRGGITDTQYF
CDR3nt: TGTGCCACCAAGGGGGGACGGGGGGGAATTACAGATACGCAGTATTTT

v_gene: TRBV5-1
abundance: NA
j_gene: TRBJ2-7
d_gene: TRBD1
CDR3aa: CASSADRATYEQYF
CDR3nt: TGCGCCAGCAGCGCGGACAGGGCGACCTACGAGCAGTACTTC

v_gene: TRBV10-3
abundance: NA
j_gene: TRBJ2-7
d_gene: TRBD2
CDR3aa: CAISELRPLAGGTSGHEQYF
CDR3nt: TGTGCCATCAGTGAGCTCCGCCCGCTAGCGGGGGGTACCTCTGGCCACGAGCAGTACTTC